These 30 T cell receptor beta chains originate from one sample sequenced in a study of OX40 agonist ivuxolimab in advanced cancers. TCRdb keeps only in-frame clones here, not all; method: immunoSEQ multiplex PCR. The repertoire holds roughly 90,000 clones, roughly 94% seen once, with over 2% in the top ten. Source: CD4+ or CD8+ T cells sorted from blood, taken in a trial of the OX40 agonist ivuxolimab. The receptors were gathered from an adult with an advanced solid tumor such as melanoma, head and neck, liver or kidney cancer.

The chain joins TRBV19 to TRBJ2-2, with no clear D. CDR1 is LNHDA, CDR2 SQIVND, per germline (reference sequence). This CDR3 has 14 amino acids. The V gene lost 8 bases and the J gene lost 7 bases, with 17 bases spanning the gap. CDR3 residues: CASQIWLWHGELFF. CDR3 in DNA: TGTGCCAGTCAGATCTGGTTATGGCACGGGGAGCTGTTTTTT.

This clone was detected a few times. The chain joins TRBV27 to TRBJ1-6, with unresolved D. Germline V gene data show CDR1 as MNHEY and CDR2 as SMNVEV (reference sequence). The CDR3 is made up of 14 amino acids. Between the trimmed V and J ends, which lost 3 bases and 14 bases, there was a span of 17 bases. This CDR3 is CASSFDFLPGTLHF. The CDR3, as DNA: TGTGCCAGCAGTTTCGATTTCCTCCCGGGCACCCTCCACTTT.

This rearrangement joins TRBV7-2 to TRBJ1-5, with D possibly being TRBD1 (5 bases). V dropped 5 bases and J dropped 0 bases, with 14 bases sitting between them. The germline V gene has CDR1 SGHTA and CDR2 FQGNSA. This CDR3 region has 16 residues. The CDR3 DNA reads as TGTGCCAGCAGCCGCAGGGCCCTTTATAGCAATCAGCCCCAGCATTTT. It is translated as CASSRRALYSNQPQHF.

This chain uses TRBV11-2 with TRBJ1-1; TRBD1 matches 9 bases. The CDR3 contains 16 residues. After removal of 2 bases from V and 0 bases from J, the junction contained 4 bases not matched to a gene. Germline V gene lookup returns CDR1 SGHAT and CDR2 FQNNGV. CDR3 in amino acids: CASSLRGTGMNTEAFF. The CDR3 DNA reads as TGTGCCAGCAGCTTAAGGGGGACAGGGATGAACACTGAAGCTTTCTTT.

V usage is TRBV6-5 and J usage is TRBJ2-6, with a tentative D call TRBD1 (6 bases). In germline, CDR1 is MNHEY, CDR2 SVGAGI. The CDR3 is made up of 15 amino acids. Trimming removed 6 bases at V and 0 bases at J, with 9 bases between. The CDR3 protein is CASRGHSSGANVLTF. The CDR3, as DNA: TGTGCCAGCAGGGGACACAGCTCTGGGGCCAACGTCCTGACTTTC.

V and J are TRBV11-2 and TRBJ1-5; D not resolved. Between the trimmed V and J ends, which lost 1 base and 0 bases, there was a span of 13 bases. The CDR3 has 17 residues. In germline, CDR1 is SGHAT, CDR2 FQNNGV. CDR3 sequence (DNA): TGTGCCAGCAGCTTAGGACCTGGACGGTATAGCAATCAGCCCCAGCATTTT. As protein: CASSLGPGRYSNQPQHF.

The chain is built from TRBV4-1 and TRBJ2-1, with 7 bases matching TRBD2. Germline-derived CDR1 and CDR2 are MGHRA and YSYEKL. This CDR3 contains 16 residues. The V segment lost 1 base and the J segment 7 bases; nucleotides outside the gene matches: 10. The CDR3 DNA sequence: TGCGCCAGCAGCCAAGGGGCAAGCGGGGAAAAAAATGAGCAGTTCTTC. This sequence encodes CASSQGASGEKNEQFF.

V gene TRBV7-2 combines with J gene TRBJ1-2; possibly TRBD1 for D (5 bases). The germline CDR1 and CDR2 sequences are SGHTA and FQGNSA. The CDR3 contains 16 residues. The ends were cut back, 0 bases at V and 8 bases at J, with 19 bases in the middle. The CDR3 DNA reads TGTGCCAGCAGCTTAGCACTGCAGGGTGGTGTTACGGGCTACACCTTC. Translated: CASSLALQGGVTGYTF.

The rearrangement uses TRBV6-1 and TRBJ2-7; D uncertain. CDR3 length: 14 residues. Germline-derived CDR1 and CDR2 are MNHNS and SASEGT. V lost 4 bases and J 6 bases, leaving 16 bases between the germline ends. The CDR3 protein is CASSAVYGPGEQYF. The CDR3 DNA reads TGTGCCAGCAGTGCCGTCTACGGACCGGGCGAGCAGTACTTC.

The chain carries TRBV4-1 and TRBJ2-3, with D unclear. CDR1 is MGHRA and CDR2 is YSYEKL in the germline V gene. V lost 4 bases and J lost 0, with 11 bases in between. This CDR3 is 15 amino acids long. The CDR3 DNA reads TGCGCCAGCAGCCTCTTTGATACTAGCACAGATACGCAGTATTTT. Protein sequence: CASSLFDTSTDTQYF.

On this clone itself: One end of the junction is discordant with germline, which a read error may explain. This chain uses TRBV14 with TRBJ2-2, with D tentatively TRBD2 (5 bases). The length of the CDR3 is 14 residues. In germline, CDR1 is SGHDN, CDR2 FVKESK. The CDR3 is CASSLLLNTGEPFF. The CDR3, as DNA: TGTGCCAGCAGCCTCTTATTGAACACCGGGGAGCCGTTTTTT. The full variable domain, with the rest looked up from reference TRBV14 and TRBJ2-2, is EAGVTQFPSHSVIEKGQTVTLRCDPISGHDNLYWYRRVMGKEIKFLLHFVKESKQDESGMPNNRFLAERTGGTYSTLKVQPAELEDSGVYFCASSLLLNTGEPFFGEGSRLTVL.

V and J are TRBV9 and TRBJ2-2; 8 bases line up with TRBD2. The germline gives CDR1 SGDLS, CDR2 YYNGEE. The V segment lost 0 bases and the J segment 3 bases; nucleotides outside the gene matches: 4. This CDR3 region has 16 residues. CDR3 coding DNA: TGTGCCAGCAGCGTAGAACTAGCGGTGCACACCGGGGAGCTGTTTTTT. The encoded protein is CASSVELAVHTGELFF.

The chain carries TRBV9 and TRBJ2-3; TRBD2 matches at 10 bases. The germline V gene encodes CDR1 SGDLS and CDR2 YYNGEE. CDR3 length: 16 amino acids. V lost 0 bases to trimming and J lost 6 bases; unmatched junction nucleotides: 7. The CDR3 region has the DNA TGTGCCAGCAGCGTAGCGGTAGCGGGGGGCCTGGATACGCAGTATTTT. It encodes CASSVAVAGGLDTQYF.

The rearrangement joins TRBV2 to TRBJ2-4, with TRBD2 as a possible D gene (5 bases). From germline, CDR1 is SNHLY and CDR2 FYNNEI. The CDR3 totals 12 residues. Deletions cut 7 bases from V and 7 bases from J, with 11 bases between. For the CDR3, the DNA is TGTGCCAGCACGGGATCCAGGAACATTCAGTACTTC. This gives the protein CASTGSRNIQYF. The complete variable domain, with remaining parts taken from reference TRBV2 and TRBJ2-4, reads EPEVTQTPSHQVTQMGQEVILRCVPISNHLYFYWYRQILGQKVEFLVSFYNNEISEKSEIFDDQFSVERPDGSNFTLKIRSTKLEDSAMYFCASTGSRNIQYFGAGTRLSVL.

V usage is TRBV7-8 and J usage is TRBJ2-3; 7 nucleotides agree with TRBD2. V was pared by 5 bases and J by 5 bases, with 16 bases of the junction left unmatched. Germline V gene sequence: CDR1 SGHVS, CDR2 FQNEAQ. The CDR3 is made up of 17 amino acids. This CDR3 reads CASSPTGSWGGIDTQYF. In DNA, the CDR3 is TGTGCCAGCAGCCCTACCGGCTCTTGGGGGGGAATAGATACGCAGTATTTT.

The chain is built from TRBV7-8 and TRBJ2-3, with 12 bases matching TRBD2. Trimming took 3 bases from V and 3 from J; bases not matched to a gene: 1. The CDR3 totals 15 residues. Looked up from germline, CDR1 is SGHVS and CDR2 is FQNEAQ. The CDR3 sequence: CASSFTSGRTDTQYF. The CDR3 coding sequence is TGTGCCAGCAGCTTTACTAGCGGGAGGACAGATACGCAGTATTTT.

The chain couples TRBV11-2 to TRBJ2-7; tentatively, D is TRBD1 (6 bases). The CDR3 length is 14 residues. V was cut by 4 bases and J by 3 bases, with 13 bases left in between. The germline CDR1 and CDR2 sequences are SGHAT and FQNNGV. For the CDR3, the DNA is TGTGCCAGCAGCTCCAGACAGGCCGGCTACGAGCAGTACTTC. Encoded protein: CASSSRQAGYEQYF.

The rearrangement uses TRBV4-3 and TRBJ1-2; D is unresolved. Germline V gives CDR1 LGHNA, CDR2 YSLEER. The CDR3 runs to 15 residues. Trimming stripped 1 base from V and 4 bases from J, with 13 bases between. The CDR3 bases are TGCGCCAGCAGCCAAGGAAGCGACCCGGTCTATGGCTACACCTTC. It is translated as CASSQGSDPVYGYTF.

This clone was seen a handful of times. V usage is TRBV9 and J usage is TRBJ1-2; unclear D gene. CDR1 SGDLS and CDR2 YYNGEE come from the germline V gene. Trimming shortened V by 5 bases and J by 4 bases, and 18 bases separated the two germline ends. The CDR3 covers 15 residues. CDR3 coding DNA: TGTGCCAGCAGAACCAACGCTAACGGAGTCTATGGCTACACCTTC. Translated, it gives CASRTNANGVYGYTF.

CDR3: CASSLGSPLHF. The CDR3 DNA sequence: TGTGCCAGCAGCTTAGGTTCACCCCTCCACTTT. The chain carries TRBV11-2 and TRBJ1-6; D call uncertain. Germline V CDR1 and CDR2: SGHAT, FQNNGV. This CDR3 has 11 amino acids. V was shortened by 1 base and J by 9 bases, with 1 base between the two germline ends.

Only one count was recorded for this clone. The chain couples TRBV27 to TRBJ1-1, with TRBD1 as a possible D gene (5 bases). The CDR3 has 15 amino acids. Trimming cost V 0 bases and J 2 bases, with 10 bases left between them. Germline CDR1 MNHEY, CDR2 SMNVEV (reference sequence). The CDR3 sequence is CASSLSGGINTEAFF. The CDR3 coding sequence is TGTGCCAGCAGTTTATCGGGGGGGATAAACACTGAAGCTTTCTTT.

As for this clone: The junction departs from germline at one end; a sequencing error may be responsible. Here the CDR3 DNA reads TGTGCCACCAGTCCGGGTGTGAACGAGCAGTACTTC. This sequence encodes CATSPGVNEQYF. The chain links TRBV25-1 to TRBJ2-7, with D uncertain. This CDR3 has 12 amino acids. In germline, CDR1 is MGHDK, CDR2 SYGVNS.

The rearrangement joins TRBV18 to TRBJ2-3; possibly TRBD1 for D (5 bases). Trimming cost V 3 bases and J 6 bases, with 16 bases left between them. In germline, CDR1 is KGHSH, CDR2 LQKENI. The CDR3 sequence is 15 residues long. CDR3 loop: CASSPYRSEWDTQYF. The CDR3 nucleotides read TGTGCCAGCTCACCGTACAGGTCCGAGTGGGATACGCAGTATTTT. Full variable domain (outside the CDR3, taken from reference TRBV18 and TRBJ2-3): NAGVMQNPRHLVRRRGQEARLRCSPMKGHSHVYWYRQLPEEGLKFMVYLQKENIIDESGMPKERFSAEFPKEGPSILRIQQVVRGDSAAYFCASSPYRSEWDTQYFGPGTRLTVL.

The V and J genes are TRBV14 and TRBJ2-5, with D unresolved. The end of the DNA fits TRBJ2-7 better, so the J call may be wrong. Germline lookup yields CDR1 SGHDN and CDR2 FVKESK. The CDR3 covers 12 residues. In nucleotides, the CDR3 is TGTGCCAGCTCGGACCCCAACTACGAGCAGTACTTC. Its translation is CASSDPNYEQYF.

The chain uses TRBV12-5 and TRBJ1-1, with TRBD1 identical over 8 bases. Germline loops: CDR1 LGHNT, CDR2 FRNRAP. V was pared by 5 bases and J by 2 bases, with 4 bases of the junction left unmatched. The CDR3 contains 14 residues. The DNA of the CDR3 is TGTGCTAGTGGTGGGACAGGCGCCAACACTGAAGCTTTCTTT. It translates to CASGGTGANTEAFF.

The chain carries TRBV6-5 and TRBJ1-2; maybe TRBD1 (6 bases). Between the trimmed V and J ends, which lost 4 bases and 5 bases, there was a span of 8 bases. The CDR3 extends over 12 amino acids. Germline-derived CDR1 and CDR2 are MNHEY and SVGAGI. The CDR3: CASSSGAYGYTF. In DNA, the CDR3 is TGTGCCAGCAGTTCAGGGGCGTATGGCTACACCTTC.

In its sample, this clone was seen once. The genes are TRBV13 and TRBJ2-1; 9 bases map to TRBD2. This CDR3 is built from 17 residues. Losses at the gene ends were 5 bases for V and 8 bases for J; bases not matched to a gene: 16. The V gene's germline CDR1 is PRHDT and CDR2 FYEKMQ (reference sequence). The CDR3 here is CASSESGLAQSWDEQFF. CDR3 coding DNA: TGTGCCAGCAGCGAGTCGGGACTAGCCCAAAGTTGGGATGAGCAGTTCTTC. Combining the CDR3 with reference TRBV13 and TRBJ2-1 gives the whole variable domain AAGVIQSPRHLIKEKRETATLKCYPIPRHDTVYWYQQGPGQDPQFLISFYEKMQSDKGSIPDRFSAQQFSDYHSELNMSSLELGDSALYFCASSESGLAQSWDEQFFGPGTRLTVL.

This sequence joins TRBV2 and TRBJ2-5; 9 bases are a match to TRBD1. The CDR3 runs 14 residues. After removal of 3 bases from V and 5 bases from J, the junction contained 4 bases not matched to a gene. CDR1 is SNHLY, CDR2 FYNNEI, per germline. The CDR3 DNA is TGTGCCAGCAGTGATACGGACAGGGGTGAGACCCAGTACTTC. Translating it yields CASSDTDRGETQYF.

The chain is built from TRBV29-1 and TRBJ1-1, with D perhaps TRBD1 (5 bases). Germline assignment: CDR1 SQVTM and CDR2 ANQGSEA. V dropped 7 bases and J dropped 4 bases, with 13 bases sitting between them. The CDR3 covers 12 residues. The CDR3 DNA follows: TGCAGCGCGTCCCAGGGAAGCACTGAAGCTTTCTTT. This gives the protein CSASQGSTEAFF.

V and J are TRBV11-2 and TRBJ2-6, with D hard to call. Germline-derived CDR1 and CDR2 are SGHAT and FQNNGV. V was trimmed by 3 bases and J by 3 bases, leaving 3 bases between them. The CDR3 covers 13 residues. DNA for the CDR3: TGTGCCAGCAGCTTTTATGGGGCCAACGTCCTGACTTTC. This gives the protein CASSFYGANVLTF.